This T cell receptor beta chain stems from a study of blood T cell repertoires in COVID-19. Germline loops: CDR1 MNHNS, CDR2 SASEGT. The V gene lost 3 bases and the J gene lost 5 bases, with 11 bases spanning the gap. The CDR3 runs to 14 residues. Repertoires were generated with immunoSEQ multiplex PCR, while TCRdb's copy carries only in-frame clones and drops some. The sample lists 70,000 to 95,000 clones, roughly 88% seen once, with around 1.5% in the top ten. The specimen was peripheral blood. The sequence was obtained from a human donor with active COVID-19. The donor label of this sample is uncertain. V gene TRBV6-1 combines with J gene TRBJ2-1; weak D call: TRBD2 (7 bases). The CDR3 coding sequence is TGTGCCAGCAGTGATTCGGGGGGCCACAATGAGCAGTTCTTC. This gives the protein CASSDSGGHNEQFF.